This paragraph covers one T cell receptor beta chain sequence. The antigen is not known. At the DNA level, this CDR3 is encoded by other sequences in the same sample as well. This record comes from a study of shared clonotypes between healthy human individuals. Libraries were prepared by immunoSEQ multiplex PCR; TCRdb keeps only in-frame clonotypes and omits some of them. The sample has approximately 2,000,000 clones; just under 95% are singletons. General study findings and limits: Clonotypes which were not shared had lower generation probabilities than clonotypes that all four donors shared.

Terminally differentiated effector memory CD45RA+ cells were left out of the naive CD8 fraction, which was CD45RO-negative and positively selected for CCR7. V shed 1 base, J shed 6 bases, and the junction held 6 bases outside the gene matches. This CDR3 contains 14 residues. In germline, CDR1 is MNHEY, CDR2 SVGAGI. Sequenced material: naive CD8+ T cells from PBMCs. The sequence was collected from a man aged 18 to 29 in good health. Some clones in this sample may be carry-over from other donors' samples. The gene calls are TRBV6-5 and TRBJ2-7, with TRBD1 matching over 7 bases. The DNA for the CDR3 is TGTGCCAGCAGTTACTTCTCTAACAGGGGCGAGCAGTACTTC. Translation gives CASSYFSNRGEQYF.